This is a list of T cell receptor beta chains from one sample in a study of a mutant IDH1 vaccine in newly diagnosed glioma. Sequenced by immunoSEQ multiplex PCR; TCRdb stores in-frame clones only, minus some. This table holds tens of thousands of clones, about four fifths found once. This sample comprised PBMCs, obtained from a glioma patient treated with radiotherapy, temozolomide or both. These TCRs come from a man younger than 35 with glioma. Both conserved end residues are trimmed from each CDR3.

V gene	J gene	CDR3 protein
TRBV7-3	TRBJ2-5	ASSLSERETQY
TRBV30	TRBJ1-4	AWSWRDNEKLF
TRBV5-4	TRBJ2-5	ASSKGAGSPGETQY
TRBV2	TRBJ1-1	ASRPDRVVNTEAF
TRBV18	TRBJ2-7	ASSPAYTSYEQY
TRBV19	TRBJ1-4	ASSIGAGDNEKLF
TRBV29-1	TRBJ2-7	SAYFGGRSYEQY
TRBV6-6	TRBJ1-5	ASSSGQDNQPQH
TRBV30	TRBJ1-5	AWSVQGNQPQH
TRBV6-5	TRBJ1-3	ASSGHAGNTIY
TRBV6-5	TRBJ1-1	ASSPPFGGTEAF
TRBV7-7	TRBJ1-1	ASSLTVNTEAF
TRBV29-1	TRBJ1-2	SVATGTPNYGYT
TRBV27	TRBJ2-1	ASSTTTGWAYNEQF
TRBV4-3	TRBJ1-5	ASSQEASPHQPQH
TRBV6-5	TRBJ1-3	ASSYSLTSGNTIY
TRBV30	TRBJ2-7	AWSSGVYEQY
TRBV6-5	TRBJ1-5	ASSYSAGIDQPQH
TRBV27	TRBJ1-2	ASSSPQGLGGYT
TRBV5-6	TRBJ2-5	ASSLGPAGGRETQY
TRBV28	TRBJ1-1	ASSLVVGGSTEAF
TRBV30	TRBJ2-7	AWGFGGSSYEQY
TRBV5-1	TRBJ1-3	ASSSGGSGNTIY
TRBV15	TRBJ2-7	ASGTSGAVYEQY
TRBV27	TRBJ2-7	ASSWTSGSYEQY
TRBV11-2	TRBJ2-7	ASSLPGGEQY
TRBV27	TRBJ1-1	ASSFRGRGTEAF
TRBV7-7	TRBJ2-3	ASSAGFTDTQY
TRBV13	TRBJ1-1	ASSPPGRVPVEAF
TRBV5-6	TRBJ2-7	ASRREGGSSYEQY
TRBV2	TRBJ1-4	ASSAEGNGEKLF
TRBV13	TRBJ1-2	ASSDRGNYGYT
TRBV18	TRBJ1-6	ASSPSGTGSSPLH
TRBV7-9	TRBJ2-1	ASSLALAGNGNEQF
TRBV11-2	TRBJ2-4	ASSYPAPIQY
TRBV9	TRBJ1-3	ASSTMGTSGNTIY
TRBV6-5	TRBJ1-1	ASSEWGVGTEAF
TRBV30	TRBJ2-5	AGQGQETQY
TRBV5-1	TRBJ2-1	ASSSGLARNEQF
TRBV10-3	TRBJ1-5	AISEGTGIGQPQH
TRBV30	TRBJ1-4	AWRRRQATNEKLF
TRBV27	TRBJ2-7	ASSLTGPGGEQY
TRBV4-3	TRBJ1-2	ASSQVRGATGGYGYT
TRBV30	TRBJ1-1	ARRGGGGGESNTEAF
TRBV7-3	TRBJ2-7	ASSLYEGYEQY
TRBV18	TRBJ1-2	ASSPVQANYGYT
TRBV5-4	TRBJ1-1	ASSLQGVNTEAF
TRBV2	TRBJ2-5	ASSARMKKTQY
TRBV9	TRBJ2-7	ASSLRDRTYEQY
TRBV30	TRBJ1-5	ARDRGQNQPQH
TRBV7-2	TRBJ1-1	ASSLDRVTEAF